This T cell receptor (beta chain) originates from a study of technical replicates of blood from a few donors. Germline CDR1 PRHDT, CDR2 FYEKMQ (reference sequence). The CDR3 consists of 16 residues. V shed 1 base and J 14 bases; nucleotides not matched to a gene: 13. Measured with immunoSEQ multiplex PCR; TCRdb has only the in-frame clones, and not every one. The sample has tens of thousands of clones, 85% to 95% seen once. The chain recombines TRBV13 with TRBJ1-6; TRBD1 matches at 8 bases. This TCR was sampled from a human donor in good health. The source material was T cells isolated from PBMCs. The CDR3 sequence: CASSLVVGTGPQALHF. CDR3 nucleotide sequence: TGTGCCAGCAGCTTAGTCGTCGGGACAGGTCCTCAGGCCCTCCACTTT.